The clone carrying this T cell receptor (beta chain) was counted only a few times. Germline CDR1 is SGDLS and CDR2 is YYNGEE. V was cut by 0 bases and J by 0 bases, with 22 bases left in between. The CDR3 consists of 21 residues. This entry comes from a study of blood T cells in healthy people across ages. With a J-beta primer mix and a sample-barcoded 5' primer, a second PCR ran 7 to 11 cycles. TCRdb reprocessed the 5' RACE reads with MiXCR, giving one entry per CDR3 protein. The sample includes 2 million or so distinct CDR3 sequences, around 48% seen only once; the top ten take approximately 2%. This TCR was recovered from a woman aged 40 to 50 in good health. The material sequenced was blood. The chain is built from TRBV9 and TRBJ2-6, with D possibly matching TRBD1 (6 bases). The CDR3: CASSVVQGGWSPDSGANVLTF. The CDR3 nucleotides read TGTGCCAGCAGCGTAGTACAGGGTGGCTGGAGTCCCGACTCTGGGGCCAACGTCCTGACTTTC.